This entry lists 2 T cell receptor beta chains sequenced from one sample in a study of blood T cell repertoires in COVID-19. Here immunoSEQ multiplex PCR was the method, and the copy in TCRdb shows in-frame clones only, minus some. The table includes about 350,000 clones, 88% detected once. Source material: PBMCs or T cells enriched from blood (not recorded which). All receptors derive from a woman aged 25 to 39 who had been exposed to COVID-19.

The chain employs TRBV28 and TRBJ1-5, with a tentative D call TRBD1 (6 bases). This CDR3 spans 15 amino acids. Deletions cut 3 bases from V and 2 bases from J, with 11 bases between. Germline V gene lookup returns CDR1 MDHEN and CDR2 SYDVKM. CDR3 in amino acids: CASSFPNRGNQPQHF. The CDR3, as DNA: TGTGCCAGCAGTTTCCCTAACAGGGGCAATCAGCCCCAGCATTTT.

The chain combines TRBV19 with TRBJ1-5; 8 bases are shared with TRBD1. This CDR3 comprises 13 residues. Germline V CDR1 and CDR2: LNHDA, SQIVND (reference sequence). The J segment lost 10 bases and the V segment lost 6 bases, leaving 8 bases of the junction unmatched. CDR3: CASRGQGTGPQHF. The CDR3 bases are TGTGCCAGTAGAGGACAGGGTACAGGTCCCCAGCATTTT.